The 21 T cell receptor beta chains reported below all come from one sample, sequenced in a study of blood T cell repertoires in COVID-19. Clones were sequenced by immunoSEQ multiplex PCR, and TCRdb holds only the in-frame ones, with some missing. The table includes 90,000 to 120,000 clones, 90% to 95% detected once. Input material: peripheral blood. These receptors originate from a woman in her 30s with acute or convalescent COVID-19.

The CDR3 DNA follows: TGTGCCAGCAGTTTAGGACAGGGGTATTCTTGCACCTTC. It codes for CASSLGQGYSCTF. The chain uses TRBV12-3 or TRBV12-4 and TRBJ1-2, with TRBD1 matching over 8 bases. The CDR3 is 13 amino acids. V shed 1 base, J shed 13 bases, and the junction held 8 bases outside the gene matches.

This sequence joins TRBV10-3 and TRBJ2-7; D not certain. V was cut by 2 bases and J by 3 bases, with 11 bases left in between. Looked up from germline, CDR1 is ENHRY and CDR2 is SYGVKD. CDR3 length equals 14 residues. The CDR3 DNA sequence: TGTGCCATCAGTGAGACTCCCACGGGCTACGAGCAGTACTTC. It is translated as CAISETPTGYEQYF.

The gene calls are TRBV7-3 and TRBJ1-2; 7 bases align to TRBD1. Germline V gene sequence: CDR1 SGHTA, CDR2 FQGTGA. V dropped 4 bases and J dropped 8; count of bases not matched to a gene: 7. This CDR3 comprises 13 residues. In DNA, the CDR3 is TGTGCCAGCAGCTCGAGAACAGGGGTCGGCTACACCTTC. This encodes CASSSRTGVGYTF.

J is TRBJ2-3 and V is TRBV4-3, with D possibly being TRBD2 (6 bases). Germline CDR1 LGHNA, CDR2 YSLEER. The V and J ends lost 0 bases and 5 bases respectively, with 15 bases between them. The CDR3 sequence is 16 residues long. In DNA, the CDR3 is TGCGCCAGCAGCCAAGATAGCGGATGGATGGGAGATACGCAGTATTTT. Translating gives CASSQDSGWMGDTQYF.

This clone has a handful of counts. The gene calls are TRBV5-1 and TRBJ2-2, with D maybe TRBD1 (6 bases). The CDR3 length is 14 residues. Deletions cut 10 bases from V and 7 bases from J, with 20 bases between. Per germline, CDR1 SGHRS and CDR2 YFSETQ. The CDR3 region has the DNA TGCGCCGAGTGGAGGACAGCCGGGAACGGGGAGCTGTTTTTT. Residues: CAEWRTAGNGELFF. The variable domain in full, with the rest retrieved from reference TRBV5-1 and TRBJ2-2, is KAGVTQTPRYLIKTRGQQVTLSCSPISGHRSVSWYQQTPGQGLQFLFEYFSETQRNKGNFPGRFSGRQFSNSRSEMNVSTLELGDSALYLCAEWRTAGNGELFFGEGSRLTVL.

The chain couples TRBV3-1 (or the pseudogene TRBV3-2) to TRBJ1-3; D is uncertain. CDR3 length equals 12 residues. V lost 0 bases, J lost 9 bases, and 6 bases lay in between. Germline CDR1 and CDR2: LGHDT and YNNKEL (reference sequence). CDR3 DNA sequence: TGTGCCAGCAGCCAAGATCGTTGCACCATATATTTT. Translation gives CASSQDRCTIYF.

This clone was seen only a few times. This chain connects TRBV5-4 to TRBJ2-7; 11 nucleotides match TRBD2. There are 16 residues in the CDR3. Per germline, CDR1 SGHNT and CDR2 YYREEE (reference sequence). J lost 2 bases, V lost 0 bases, and 4 bases had no gene match. The chain's CDR3 is CASSLASGRLPYEQYF. CDR3 in DNA: TGTGCCAGCAGCTTGGCTAGCGGGAGGCTTCCCTACGAGCAGTACTTC.

V gene TRBV5-1 combines with J gene TRBJ2-2; D is uncertain. The CDR3 covers 16 residues. Trimming removed 5 bases from V and 5 bases from J, with 19 bases in between. Per germline, CDR1 SGHRS and CDR2 YFSETQ. CDR3 sequence: CASRTVLSKETGELFF. CDR3 nucleotide sequence: TGCGCCAGCAGGACCGTTCTCTCTAAGGAGACCGGGGAGCTGTTTTTT.

This rearrangement joins TRBV19 to TRBJ1-3, with TRBD1 identical over 9 bases. The V and J ends lost 10 bases and 3 bases, in that order; junction bases with no gene match: 10. This CDR3 is 15 amino acids long. Germline CDR1 reads LNHDA; CDR2 reads SQIVND (reference sequence). CDR3 amino acids: CATHKGTGFGNTIYF. The CDR3 DNA follows: TGTGCCACCCACAAAGGGACAGGGTTTGGAAACACCATATATTTT.

The V call is TRBV7-8, the J call TRBJ2-1, with D perhaps matching TRBD2 (6 bases). The CDR3 is made up of 15 amino acids. Germline V lookup: CDR1 SGHVS, CDR2 FQNEAQ. The ends were cut back, 2 bases at V and 4 bases at J, with 12 bases in the middle. CDR3 residues: CASSLTRDSYNEQFF. The CDR3 region has the DNA TGTGCCAGCAGCTTAACAAGGGACTCATACAATGAGCAGTTCTTC. Using reference TRBV7-8 and TRBJ2-1 for the parts outside the CDR3, the full variable domain is GAGVSQSPRYKVAKRGQDVALRCDPISGHVSLFWYQQALGQGPEFLTYFQNEAQLDKSGLPSDRFFAERPEGSVSTLKIQRTQQEDSAVYLCASSLTRDSYNEQFFGPGTRLTVL.

A single count supports this clone. The chain carries TRBV7-2 and TRBJ2-1; D remains ambiguous. With 1 base removed from V and 2 bases from J, the gap between germline ends came to 15 bases. Germline CDR1 reads SGHTA; CDR2 reads FQGNSA. This CDR3 contains 17 residues. CDR3 amino acids: CASSLGGSILTYNEQFF. The CDR3 nucleotides are TGTGCCAGCAGCTTAGGTGGCAGTATCCTCACCTACAATGAGCAGTTCTTC. Complete variable domain (other parts from reference TRBV7-2 and TRBJ2-1): GAGVSQSPSNKVTEKGKDVELRCDPISGHTALYWYRQSLGQGLEFLIYFQGNSAPDKSGLPSDRFSAERTGGSVSTLTIQRTQQEDSAVYLCASSLGGSILTYNEQFFGPGTRLTVL.

The chain employs TRBV6-6 and TRBJ1-1, with 8 bases fitting TRBD1. The V gene end was trimmed by 6 bases and the J gene end by 10 bases; junction bases not matched to a gene: 10. The CDR3 is 13 residues long. Germline V gene lookup returns CDR1 MNHNY and CDR2 SVGAGI (reference sequence). The CDR3: CASSHLRQGRAFF. In DNA form, the CDR3 reads TGTGCCAGCAGCCATCTCCGACAGGGGAGAGCTTTCTTT.

CDR3 residues: CASSIGGGWSSYEQYF. Written as DNA, the CDR3 is TGTGCCAGTAGTATAGGGGGCGGCTGGAGCTCCTACGAGCAGTACTTC. This chain joins TRBV19 and TRBJ2-7, with D perhaps matching TRBD1 (5 bases). This CDR3 is built from 16 residues. CDR1 is LNHDA and CDR2 is SQIVND in the germline V gene (reference sequence). V was trimmed by 1 base and J by 0 bases, leaving 13 bases between them.

V is TRBV29-1 and J is TRBJ1-2; TRBD1 matches at 8 bases. Germline CDR1 and CDR2: SQVTM and ANQGSEA. J gave up 5 bases and V 6 bases, and 8 bases lay outside the gene matches. This CDR3 has 13 residues. CDR3 sequence: CSVETGAVYGYTF. The CDR3 bases are TGCAGCGTGGAGACAGGGGCCGTATATGGCTACACCTTC.

This sequence joins TRBV7-2 and TRBJ2-7; TRBD2 is a possible D gene (5 bases). Trimming stripped 3 bases from V and 1 base from J, with 19 bases between. Germline V gene sequence: CDR1 SGHTA, CDR2 FQGNSA. The CDR3 consists of 17 residues. The DNA of the CDR3 is TGTGCCAGCAGCTTGAGCCTAGCCATTTTGACTTCCTACGAGCAGTACTTC. This codes for CASSLSLAILTSYEQYF.

V and J are TRBV28 and TRBJ1-4, with 7 bases identical to TRBD1. Looked up from germline, CDR1 is MDHEN and CDR2 is SYDVKM. V gave up 2 bases and J gave up 8 bases; unmatched junction bases: 20. The CDR3 has 19 residues. Written as DNA, the CDR3 is TGTGCCAGCAGTTTAGTTTTACTTGGAGGGGGCGCTTTCGGGGAAAAACTGTTTTTT. It specifies CASSLVLLGGGAFGEKLFF.

DNA of the CDR3: TGTGCCAGCAGCGTAGGGGCCCGGGGAACTAATGAAAAACTGTTTTTT. It codes for CASSVGARGTNEKLFF. The chain uses TRBV9 and TRBJ1-4; no firm D call. Trimming left V 0 bases short and J 1 base short, with 10 bases between. From germline, CDR1 is SGDLS and CDR2 YYNGEE. The CDR3 is 16 residues long.

The chain recombines TRBV29-1 with TRBJ2-1; 7 bases map to TRBD1. The CDR3 consists of 11 residues. The germline CDR1 and CDR2 sequences are SQVTM and ANQGSEA. V shed 7 bases and J 6 bases; nucleotides not matched to a gene: 3. The CDR3 here is CSGGQINEQFF. The CDR3 DNA reads as TGCAGCGGGGGACAGATCAATGAGCAGTTCTTC.

This chain links TRBV9 with TRBJ2-6, with D unclear. CDR3 length: 17 amino acids. V lost 3 bases and J 2 bases, leaving 15 bases between the germline ends. Germline V gene sequence: CDR1 SGDLS, CDR2 YYNGEE. CDR3 in DNA: TGTGCCAGCAGCGGTCTCGACTCCTCGCCTGGGGCCAACGTCCTGACTTTC. Translation gives CASSGLDSSPGANVLTF.

The chain carries TRBV27 and TRBJ2-2; D perhaps matches TRBD2 (5 bases). V was shortened by 3 bases and J by 0 bases, with 14 bases between the two germline ends. CDR3 length: 17 amino acids. Germline-derived CDR1 and CDR2 are MNHEY and SMNVEV (reference sequence). This CDR3 reads CASSFRPAGTNTGELFF. Written as DNA, the CDR3 is TGTGCCAGCAGTTTCCGACCCGCGGGTACGAACACCGGGGAGCTGTTTTTT.

This clone is a singleton in its sample. The V call is TRBV27, the J call TRBJ1-5; D ambiguous. Between the trimmed V and J ends, which lost 6 bases and 7 bases, there was a span of 4 bases. The CDR3 sequence is 10 residues long. Germline V lookup: CDR1 MNHEY, CDR2 SMNVEV (reference sequence). CDR3 sequence reads: CASRRQPQHF. CDR3 coding DNA: TGTGCCAGCAGGAGACAGCCCCAGCATTTT.